The T cell receptor beta chain described here comes from a study of shared clonotypes between healthy human individuals (dated by TCRdb to the early 2020s). About the full investigation: The cohort comprised two women and a few men aged 18 to 49 years. To estimate repertoire size and how much clonotype sharing occurs between individuals, the study deeply sequenced the blood TCR repertoires of roughly 5 healthy adults. To increase sequencing depth and limit assay-specific biases, TCR repertoire library preparation and sequencing were carried out by different laboratories using diverse techniques. Each donor's leukapheresis produced roughly between roughly 0.85 and 9.5 billion PBMCs. Findings and caveats that apply to the study as a whole: Sampling was limited to blood, and TCR repertoires in tissue likely differ from TCR repertoires in blood. Pairwise subsampling indicated that sequencing depth was expected to affect the degree of clonotype sharing among donors. The small number of donors limited the genetic and exposure-history diversity represented.

Worth noting for this clone: The antigen it recognizes is unknown. No per-base quality is available; no much larger clone lies one base away.

TCR CDR3 regions were amplified from genomic DNA by multiplex PCR using the deep immunoSEQ assay. For each cell subset, the extracted genomic DNA was distributed evenly across all wells of several immunoSEQ 96-well plates, and each plate served as one replicate. Each replicate PCR for unsorted PBMC received 300 to 350 ng genomic DNA, equal to approximately 29,000 T cell genomes. Genomic DNA from unsorted PBMC was sequenced over ten immunoSEQ deep assay plates. Purified libraries were measured with a Qubit 3.0 fluorometer, size-checked on a Bioanalyzer 2100, and measured again with the KAPA Library Quantification kit. Each immunoSEQ 96-well plate was sequenced on its own single-read 150-cycle Illumina NextSeq 550 flow cell. In the original analysis: The immunoSEQ output contained only junctional sequences without quality scores, so filtering could not match that applied to full-length reads. Sequences were annotated with PyIR, a Python wrapper for IgBLAST v1.9, and V/J genes and CDR3 were assigned using IMGT germline references. Any read was removed if the V/J assignment was weak (E-value above 1e-6), the CDR3 was missing, or the read contained stop codons, out-of-frame junctions, or ambiguous translated residues. V3J clonotypes were defined as sequences sharing an identical inferred V gene, J gene, and CDR3 amino acid sequence. Percentage overlap between repertoires was calculated by dividing the number of shared unique clonotypes by the size of the smaller repertoire. RTK rarefaction, the Chao1 estimator, and Recon v2.1 estimates of unobserved clonotypes were used to assess repertoire richness. TCRdb mirrors the immuneACCESS table, restricted to in-frame sequences. Some clones are absent from its copies; in checked studies, under half trace to an unresolved V gene, and the reason for the others is unknown. V, J and clone size derive from that table, while D and trimming were established from the DNA sequence. This sample gives about 450,000 clones in total; around 79% of them show up just once. The leading ten clones occupy roughly 12% of the sample.

The donors were healthy, HIV-negative adults who had no recently reported acute infections or vaccinations. Every donor was a Caucasian adult residing in Nashville, Tennessee, USA. For unsorted samples, 75 million to 90 million PBMCs were counted and genomic DNA was extracted with the QIAamp DNA Blood Mini kit. Blood was obtained by leukapheresis, after which PBMCs were separated by Ficoll-Histopaque density gradient centrifugation and cryopreserved in liquid nitrogen vapor phase. This receptor was identified in a woman aged 40 to 50 in good health. Some clones in this sample may be carry-over from other donors' samples. Sequencing was performed on PBMCs.

The CDR3 reads as follows: CATSRPYRLAGGTGELFF. Here is the DNA: TGTGCCACCAGCAGACCCTATAGACTAGCGGGAGGCACCGGGGAGCTGTTTTTT. The V and J segments used are TRBV15 and TRBJ2-2; TRBD2 lines up with 13 middle nucleotides. Trimmed from V: 2 bases; trimmed from J: 4 bases; junction bases lacking a gene match: 7. CDR1 and CDR2 are drawn from the germline V gene (reference sequence): LNHNV, YYDKDF. The cysteine opens and the phenylalanine closes a CDR3 of 18 amino acids. Only CDR3 DNA remains: 54 bases, in frame from the first base.